The rows below give T cell receptor beta chains drawn from one sample of a study of technical replicates of blood from a handful of donors. Sequencing was performed with immunoSEQ multiplex PCR; in TCRdb, only in-frame clones are kept and a portion is missing. The sample contains about 62,000 clones, around 87% of which appear only once. Sequenced material: PBMCs. The receptor source for this set is a human donor in good health. Some clones in this sample may be carry-over from other donors' samples. Both conserved end residues are part of each CDR3. D genes are given only for firm matches. Part of the rows lack a size; the others show once, few, many or a class for expanded clones.

d_gene	v_gene	j_gene	abundance	CDR3aa	CDR3nt
TRBD1	TRBV19	TRBJ2-1	.	CASMGQGVFNEQFF	TGTGCCAGTATGGGGCAGGGGGTGTTCAATGAGCAGTTCTTC
.	TRBV7-2	TRBJ1-1	.	CASSSGRGVLEAFF	TGTGCCAGCAGTTCCGGACGGGGGGTTTTGGAAGCTTTCTTT
.	TRBV7-2	TRBJ2-7	.	CASSLAQGYEQYF	TGTGCCAGCAGCTTAGCCCAGGGCTACGAGCAGTACTTC
TRBD1	TRBV2	TRBJ1-2	once	CASRPGQGAGGYGYTF	TGTGCCAGCAGGCCGGGACAGGGGGCGGGGGGCTATGGCTACACCTTC
.	TRBV5-1	TRBJ1-4	.	CASSLEAGVWEKLFF	TGCGCCAGCAGCTTGGAGGCGGGCGTCTGGGAAAAACTGTTTTTT
.	TRBV30	TRBJ1-2	.	CAWSGEVGGYTF	TGTGCCTGGAGTGGTGAGGTCGGTGGCTACACCTTC
TRBD1	TRBV27	TRBJ1-2	.	CASRLYLSSGQGQGGYTF	TGTGCCAGCAGACTTTATCTTTCATCGGGACAGGGACAGGGTGGCTACACCTTC
.	TRBV27	TRBJ1-6	.	CASRQGRGNSPLHF	TGTGCCAGCAGACAGGGCCGAGGGAATTCACCCCTCCACTTT
TRBD1	TRBV13	TRBJ2-3	.	CASSLGPSGGDTQYF	TGTGCCAGCAGCTTAGGTCCCTCAGGGGGCGATACGCAGTATTTT
.	TRBV7-2	TRBJ1-6	.	CASSLDQNSPLHF	TGTGCCAGCAGCTTAGACCAGAACTCACCCCTCCACTTT
.	TRBV30	TRBJ1-5	.	CAWSGGASTPQHF	TGTGCCTGGTCGGGGGGAGCTAGTACGCCCCAGCATTTT
.	TRBV18	TRBJ1-2	.	CASSPRLEDGYTF	TGTGCCAGCTCACCACGGCTGGAGGATGGCTACACCTTC
.	TRBV9	TRBJ1-2	.	CASSVDPGGNNYGYTF	TGTGCCAGCAGCGTAGACCCCGGGGGGAATAACTATGGCTACACCTTC
TRBD1	TRBV19	TRBJ2-6	.	CASSVTGGTGANVLTF	TGTGCCAGTAGTGTTACAGGGGGCACTGGGGCCAACGTCCTGACTTTC
.	TRBV7-6	TRBJ2-7	once	CASSPGVVGEQYF	TGTGCCAGCAGCCCGGGGGTCGTGGGCGAGCAGTACTTC
TRBD1	TRBV5-4	TRBJ2-2	.	CASSPGTGRTGGELFF	TGTGCCAGCAGCCCCGGGACAGGGAGGACTGGAGGGGAGCTGTTTTTT
.	TRBV30	TRBJ1-1	few	CAWSQGGTEAFF	TGTGCCTGGAGTCAAGGGGGCACTGAAGCTTTCTTT
TRBD1	TRBV29-1	TRBJ2-7	.	CSVTGGYEQYF	TGCAGCGTAACAGGGGGCTACGAGCAGTACTTC
TRBD1	TRBV9	TRBJ1-2	once	CASSQQGAGYGYTF	TGTGCCAGCAGTCAACAGGGGGCAGGCTATGGCTACACCTTC
.	TRBV4-2	TRBJ2-3	.	CASSTGDTTDTQYF	TGTGCCAGCAGTACAGGAGACACCACAGATACGCAGTATTTT
.	TRBV7-9	TRBJ1-2	.	CASSRGPRGYTF	TGTGCCAGCAGCCGTGGGCCTCGAGGCTACACCTTC
TRBD1	TRBV7-9	TRBJ1-1	.	CASSQNRGLGTEAFF	TGTGCCAGCAGCCAAAACAGGGGGCTTGGGACTGAAGCTTTCTTT
TRBD1	TRBV7-2	TRBJ1-1	.	CASSTNRGTEAFF	TGTGCCAGCAGCACGAACAGGGGAACTGAAGCTTTCTTT
.	TRBV5-8	TRBJ2-6	.	CASSTDLGRGGANVLTF	TGTGCCAGCAGCACCGACCTAGGAAGAGGTGGGGCCAACGTCCTGACTTTC
.	TRBV12-5	TRBJ1-2	.	CASGSETASNYGYTF	TGTGCTAGTGGTTCCGAGACAGCCTCTAACTATGGCTACACCTTC
.	TRBV6-5	TRBJ1-1	few	CASSPLVPGITEAFF	TGTGCCAGCAGCCCACTCGTCCCGGGTATCACTGAAGCTTTCTTT
.	TRBV5-1	TRBJ1-2	.	CASSLAGTPGYTF	TGCGCCAGCAGCTTGGCCGGGACACCCGGCTACACCTTC
TRBD1	TRBV27	TRBJ1-2	.	CASSLSQGFYGYTF	TGTGCCAGCAGTTTATCACAGGGGTTCTATGGCTACACCTTC
TRBD1	TRBV7-2	TRBJ2-7	.	CASSPDRPSYEQYF	TGTGCCAGCAGCCCGGACAGGCCTTCCTACGAGCAGTACTTC
.	TRBV9	TRBJ1-1	.	CASSVVGLGSAEAFF	TGTGCCAGCAGCGTAGTTGGGTTGGGGAGCGCTGAAGCTTTCTTT
.	TRBV5-4	TRBJ2-6	.	CASSFLSSGANVLTF	TGTGCCAGCAGCTTTCTTAGCTCTGGGGCCAACGTCCTGACTTTC